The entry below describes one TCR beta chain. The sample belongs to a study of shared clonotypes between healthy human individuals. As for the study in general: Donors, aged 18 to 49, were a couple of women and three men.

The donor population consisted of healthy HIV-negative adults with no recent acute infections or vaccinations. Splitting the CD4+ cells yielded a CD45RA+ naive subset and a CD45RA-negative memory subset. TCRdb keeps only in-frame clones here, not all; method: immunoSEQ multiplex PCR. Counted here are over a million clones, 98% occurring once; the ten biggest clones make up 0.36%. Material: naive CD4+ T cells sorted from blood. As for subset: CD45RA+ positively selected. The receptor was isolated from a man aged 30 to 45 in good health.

The CDR3 loop reads CASSLVLGETQYF. Here the CDR3 DNA reads TGTGCCAGCAGCTTAGTTCTAGGGGAGACCCAGTACTTC. The chain is built from TRBV7-9 and TRBJ2-5; the D is unclear. Germline V CDR1 and CDR2: SEHNR, FQNEAQ (reference sequence). This CDR3 spans 13 amino acids. V gave up 1 base and J gave up 5 bases, with 8 bases separating them.